These T cell receptor beta chains were read from a single sample in a study of T cell responses to AZD1222 COVID-19 vaccine. The repertoire was sequenced with immunoSEQ multiplex PCR; TCRdb's copy has only in-frame clones and lacks some. This sample carries 43,000 or so clones, 90% of them seen once, and the ten largest clones take about two fifths. Sequences were derived from peripheral blood, sampled 28 days after the second AZD1222 dose. These receptors all stem from an adult who received the AZD1222 COVID-19 vaccine. Each CDR3 is given with its conserved first and last residue. The D gene is left open where the match is weak. Some rows have no size entry. The others give once, few or many, or a class for an expanded clone.

TRBJ2-7 TRBD2 NA TRBV6-6 CASSYPLAGRTYEQYF TGTGCCAGCAGTTACCCCCTAGCGGGGCGAACCTACGAGCAGTACTTC
TRBJ1-6 TRBD1 NA TRBV7-8 CASSRQGNSPLHF TGTGCCAGCAGCCGACAGGGGAATTCACCCCTCCACTTT
TRBJ1-5 NA once TRBV30 CAWSVMGFGQPQHF TGTGCCTGGAGTGTAATGGGGTTCGGACAGCCCCAGCATTTT
TRBJ2-6 NA NA TRBV4-3 CASSPGNSGANVLTF TGCGCCAGCAGCCCAGGGAACTCTGGGGCCAACGTCCTGACTTTC
TRBJ2-7 NA NA TRBV3-1/TRBV3-2 CASSQGDSYEQYF TGTGCCAGCAGCCAAGGGGACTCCTACGAGCAGTACTTC
TRBJ1-1 NA NA TRBV3-1/TRBV3-2 CASSPQRQTNMNTEAFF TGTGCCAGCAGCCCCCAACGACAGACTAACATGAACACTGAAGCTTTCTTT
TRBJ2-3 NA NA TRBV5-4 CASSLDGGNTQYF TGTGCCAGCAGCTTGGATGGCGGTAATACGCAGTATTTT
TRBJ2-2 NA NA TRBV7-9 CASSLGSYMDTGELFF TGTGCCAGCAGCTTAGGGAGTTACATGGACACCGGGGAGCTGTTTTTT
TRBJ2-1 TRBD1 once TRBV30 CAWSLRSGQVIWQFF TGTGCCTGGAGCCTAAGGTCGGGACAGGTCATTTGGCAGTTCTTC
TRBJ1-3 NA NA TRBV2 CASSARGLISGNTIYF TGTGCCAGCAGTGCTCGCGGGTTAATCTCTGGAAACACCATATATTTT
TRBJ2-2 NA NA TRBV10-1 CASSVSGVPGELFF TGCGCCAGCAGTGTCTCAGGGGTTCCCGGGGAGCTGTTTTTT
TRBJ2-2 NA few TRBV12-3/TRBV12-4 CASRSPPGRELFF TGTGCCAGCAGATCCCCGCCCGGACGGGAGCTGTTTTTT
TRBJ2-1 NA NA TRBV6-4 CASTRDWGDEQFF TGTGCCAGCACCCGGGACTGGGGGGATGAGCAGTTCTTC
TRBJ1-6 NA few TRBV11-2 CASSRLGSSGNSPLHF TGTGCCAGCAGCCGGCTTGGATCTTCGGGTAATTCACCCCTCCACTTT
TRBJ1-4 NA NA TRBV7-8 CATRRGANEKLFF TGTGCCACCCGAAGGGGGGCTAATGAAAAACTGTTTTTT
TRBJ1-2 TRBD1 NA TRBV18 CASSPAAGTGPRGYTF TGTGCCAGCTCACCGGCCGCAGGGACAGGGCCGAGAGGCTACACCTTC
TRBJ2-7 NA NA TRBV19 CASREGGTAAVQYF TGTGCCAGTAGAGAGGGGGGGACAGCCGCCGTGCAGTACTTC
TRBJ2-2 TRBD2 NA TRBV9 CASSVAAGGLPGELFF TGTGCCAGCAGCGTAGCGGCGGGGGGGCTTCCCGGGGAGCTGTTTTTT
TRBJ1-1 NA once TRBV14 CASSQDWETEAFF TGTGCCAGCAGCCAAGACTGGGAGACTGAAGCTTTCTTT
TRBJ1-5 NA NA TRBV19 CASSIGLEQPQHF TGTGCCAGTAGTATAGGGTTAGAACAGCCCCAGCATTTT
TRBJ2-5 NA NA TRBV24-1 CATSQGRKETQYF TGTGCCACCAGCCAGGGACGGAAAGAGACCCAGTACTTC
TRBJ1-5 NA NA TRBV18 CASSPMRGSEPQHF TGTGCCAGCTCACCAATGAGGGGCTCAGAGCCCCAGCATTTT
TRBJ1-1 NA NA TRBV27 CASSTQRNTEAFF TGTGCCAGCAGTACCCAGAGGAACACTGAAGCTTTCTTT
TRBJ1-5 TRBD1 NA TRBV19 CASSIGTGASSSRQPQHF TGTGCCAGTAGTATTGGGACAGGGGCTTCCAGCAGCAGGCAGCCCCAGCATTTT
TRBJ1-6 NA few TRBV15 CATSRDIGSLHF TGTGCCACCAGCAGAGATATTGGGTCCCTCCACTTT
TRBJ1-6 NA NA TRBV15 CATSRTPDRSDSPLHF TGTGCCACCAGCAGGACTCCAGACAGGAGCGATTCACCCCTCCACTTT
TRBJ1-3 NA many TRBV5-6 CASSPDSSGNTIYF TGTGCCAGCAGCCCAGACAGCTCTGGAAACACCATATATTTT
TRBJ1-3 TRBD1 NA TRBV19 CASSIGGQSGNTIYF TGTGCCAGTAGTATAGGGGGACAGTCTGGAAACACCATATATTTT
TRBJ2-1 TRBD2 NA TRBV6-5 CASTGTSGYNEQFF TGTGCCAGTACCGGGACTAGCGGTTACAATGAGCAGTTCTTC
TRBJ1-2 NA NA TRBV3-1/TRBV3-2 CASSHLYGYTF TGTGCCAGCAGCCACCTCTATGGCTACACCTTC
TRBJ1-4 NA NA TRBV3-1/TRBV3-2 CASSQSNGMISKREFNEKLFF TGTGCCAGCAGCCAATCCAATGGAATGATATCGAAGAGGGAGTTTAATGAAAAACTGTTTTTT
TRBJ1-2 NA NA TRBV27 CASSHIPGSDYGYTF TGTGCCAGCAGTCACATCCCGGGGTCCGACTATGGCTACACCTTC
TRBJ1-2 NA few TRBV5-4 CASSSWTVPSNYGYTF TGTGCCAGCAGCTCCTGGACAGTACCCTCTAACTATGGCTACACCTTC
TRBJ1-1 NA NA TRBV7-9 CASSLLMNTEAFF TGTGCCAGCAGCCTATTGATGAACACTGAAGCTTTCTTT
TRBJ2-3 TRBD2 once TRBV5-1 CASSLAGAGGRPDTQYF TGCGCCAGCAGCTTGGCCGGGGCGGGGGGCCGCCCAGATACGCAGTATTTT
TRBJ1-2 NA NA TRBV6-5 CASSYSRTAHGYTF TGTGCCAGCAGTTACTCGCGGACCGCCCATGGCTACACCTTC